This T cell receptor (beta chain) was sequenced for a study of cytomegalovirus exposure and HLA in healthy donors. With 60 Vbeta and 13 Jbeta primers, the PCR was carried out. The repertoire was sequenced with immunoSEQ multiplex PCR; TCRdb's copy has only in-frame clones and lacks some. In the table there are some 130,000 clones, under 85% of which are singletons. General observations from the study: Rarity held for most TCR sequences, but there were some public TCRs that occurred in many donors. Previously analyzed data showed that most TCR beta V segments were productive at a frequency of about 90% or about 30%.

Comments on this clone: What it binds is not known.

Germline-derived CDR1 and CDR2 are KGHSH and LQKENI. The CDR3 runs to 13 residues. Trimming stripped 2 bases from V and 4 bases from J, with 6 bases between. The rearrangement links TRBV18 to TRBJ2-1, with D possibly being TRBD1 (5 bases). The sequence was obtained from a man younger than 35 in good health and CMV-seronegative. What was sequenced was PBMCs. The CDR3 is CASSPGAYNEQFF. The CDR3 DNA sequence: TGTGCCAGCTCACCAGGGGCTTACAATGAGCAGTTCTTC. Complete variable domain (other parts from reference TRBV18 and TRBJ2-1): NAGVMQNPRHLVRRRGQEARLRCSPMKGHSHVYWYRQLPEEGLKFMVYLQKENIIDESGMPKERFSAEFPKEGPSILRIQQVVRGDSAAYFCASSPGAYNEQFFGPGTRLTVL.